The TCR beta chain under discussion was sequenced for a study of shared clonotypes between healthy human individuals. Terminally differentiated effector memory CD45RA+ cells were excluded by CCR7 positive selection of CD45RO-negative cells. Assay used: immunoSEQ multiplex PCR; TCRdb lists only in-frame clones, some missing. Among hundreds of thousands of clones listed, 95% to 98% were seen once. Germline V CDR1 and CDR2: MRHNA, SNTAGT. Germline trimming cut 2 bases from V and 0 bases from J; bases unmatched to any gene: 8. The CDR3 length is 18 residues. The chain couples TRBV6-4 to TRBJ1-5, with 9 positions matching TRBD1. The TCR originated in a man aged 30 to 39 in good health. Sequenced material: naive CD8+ T cells sorted from blood. CDR3 in DNA: TGTGCCAGCAGTGACCCGGACAGGGGAAAATATAGCAATCAGCCCCAGCATTTT. It translates to CASSDPDRGKYSNQPQHF.